This entry concerns a single T cell receptor (beta chain). Original processing methods: Cell counts per sample came from amplifying reference gene primers. Using immunoSEQ multiplex PCR, the repertoire was profiled, and TCRdb retains in-frame clones only, with some absent. Clone size and V and J calls were adopted from that table, with D and trimming inferred from the DNA. The sample yields some 260,000 clones, around 90% seen once. Seattle's enrolled individuals joined amid active infection and were then monitored longitudinally. The data are from a study of blood T cell repertoires in COVID-19. Study at large: Acute-phase and convalescent COVID-19 samples originated in the United States, Italy and Spain. Sources were T cells, B-cell-depleted T cells, or PBMCs; the material itself was cDNA or gDNA.

Trimming took 1 base from V and 7 from J, leaving 15 bases between them. The CDR3 is 15 residues long. Germline V lookup: CDR1 SGHRS, CDR2 YFSETQ. The sequence derives from a woman between 65 and 79 years old with COVID-19, enrolled during active disease. This rearrangement joins TRBV5-1 to TRBJ2-1; no clear D gene. The sample consisted of peripheral blood. CDR3 sequence: CASSLYRATGNEQFF. The CDR3 DNA reads as TGCGCCAGCAGCTTGTACAGAGCTACTGGAAATGAGCAGTTCTTC.